One sample yielded the 25 T cell receptor beta chains listed below, sequenced in a study of vaccination and CD4 T cells after COVID-19. Antigens of these TCRs are unknown. The sample's treatment: roughly ten-day PBMC culture with coronavirus spike peptide pools or control peptides (ViraFEST assay). The Oncomine TCR Beta short-read assay sequenced DNA from cultured CD4+ T cells. TCRdb called the PCR reads again in MiXCR, with one record for every CDR3 protein. The data show about 5,500 distinct CDR3 sequences, with 30% seen just once and roughly 21% held by the top ten. This sample comprised CD4+ T cells from blood, cultured in vitro, obtained after SARS-CoV-2 vaccination. The receptors derive from a human donor who had recovered from COVID-19.

This clonotype ranks as medium-sized. CDR3 amino acids: CSARGGSSYEQYF. CDR3 bases: TGCAGTGCTAGAGGTGGAAGCTCCTACGAGCAGTACTTC. The chain carries TRBV20-1 and TRBJ2-7; no definite D call. CDR1 is DFQATT and CDR2 is SNEGSKA in the germline V gene (reference sequence). The CDR3 is 13 amino acids. V was cut by 1 base and J by 0 bases, with 7 bases left in between.

This clonotype is categorized as medium-sized. This chain uses TRBV7-2 with TRBJ2-3, with 7 bases lining up with TRBD2. Germline CDR1 and CDR2: SGHTA and FQGNSA. The CDR3 has 15 amino acids. The J segment lost 0 bases and the V segment lost 5 bases, leaving 5 bases of the junction unmatched. The DNA of the CDR3 is TGTGCCAGCAGCCGGGACTACCTAAGCACAGATACGCAGTATTTT. Translated: CASSRDYLSTDTQYF. The full variable domain, its missing parts supplied by reference TRBV7-2 and TRBJ2-3, is GAGVSQSPSNKVTEKGKDVELRCDPISGHTALYWYRQSLGQGLEFLIYFQGNSAPDKSGLPSDRFSAERTGGSVSTLTIQRTQQEDSAVYLCASSRDYLSTDTQYFGPGTRLTVL.

The genes are TRBV4-1 and TRBJ2-7, with D tentatively TRBD2 (6 bases). Germline CDR1 reads MGHRA; CDR2 reads YSYEKL. The CDR3 is 15 residues long. With 0 bases removed from V and 2 bases from J, the gap between germline ends came to 11 bases. CDR3: CASSQDRGLTYEQYF. CDR3 bases: TGCGCCAGCAGCCAAGATCGGGGACTCACCTACGAGCAGTACTTC.

This clonotype was observed a handful of times. This sequence joins TRBV11-3 and TRBJ2-5; 10 bases are shared with TRBD1. CDR1 SGHNT and CDR2 YENEEA come from the germline V gene. After removal of 5 bases from V and 5 bases from J, the junction contained 8 bases not matched to a gene. The CDR3 is 15 residues long. The CDR3 loop reads CASSQRTGGRETQYF. The CDR3 DNA sequence: TGTGCCAGCAGCCAGCGGACAGGGGGGCGGGAGACCCAGTACTTC.

Notes on this clonotype: A much larger clone differs from this one at a single base, so this may be a read error. Written as DNA, the CDR3 is TGTGCCAGCAGCCGCGACTGCTATGGCTACACCTTC. Amino acid sequence: CASSRDCYGYTF. The chain is built from TRBV7-9 and TRBJ1-2; D uncertain. This CDR3 comprises 12 residues. Germline CDR1 is SEHNR and CDR2 is FQNEAQ (reference sequence). The V end lost 5 bases, the J end lost 4 bases, and 8 bases lay between the germline ends.

The chain joins TRBV19 to TRBJ1-5; D is unclear. In germline, CDR1 is LNHDA, CDR2 SQIVND (reference sequence). V lost 7 bases and J lost 0, with 13 bases in between. CDR3 length: 15 residues. This CDR3 is CASKWAVNSNQPQHF. CDR3 in DNA: TGTGCCAGTAAGTGGGCAGTCAATAGCAATCAGCCCCAGCATTTT.

V and J are TRBV5-4 and TRBJ2-7; D tentatively fits TRBD1 or TRBD2 (5 bases each). V lost 4 bases to trimming and J lost 2 bases, with 16 bases between them. From germline, CDR1 is SGHNT and CDR2 YYREEE (reference sequence). This CDR3 spans 15 amino acids. The CDR3 DNA reads TGTGCCAGCAGCGGCCGCAGGGAGTCAACCTACGAGCAGTACTTC. Its protein is CASSGRRESTYEQYF.

This clonotype was observed a few times. This chain links TRBV7-3 with TRBJ2-3; 7 bases align to TRBD1. The trim removed 4 bases at V and 0 bases at J, leaving 4 bases unmatched. The CDR3 covers 15 residues. The germline gives CDR1 SGHTA, CDR2 FQGTGA. DNA for the CDR3: TGTGCCAGCAGCTCCCGACAGGGCAGCACAGATACGCAGTATTTT. Amino acid sequence: CASSSRQGSTDTQYF.

The CDR3 loop is CASSWDSYEQYF. CDR3 bases: TGTGCCAGCAGTTGGGACAGCTACGAGCAGTACTTC. The rearrangement uses TRBV6-5 and TRBJ2-7; 7 nucleotides agree with TRBD1. Germline CDR1 reads MNHEY; CDR2 reads SVGAGI. This CDR3 is 12 amino acids long. V lost 4 bases and J lost 3; bases outside the gene matches: 0.

This clonotype was seen a few times. The chain couples TRBV28 to TRBJ1-1, with D tentatively TRBD1 (6 bases). The CDR3 is made up of 14 amino acids. V was pared by 5 bases and J by 4 bases, with 14 bases between. CDR1 and CDR2 (germline): MDHEN, SYDVKM. CDR3 residues: CASSTYRAATEAFF. CDR3 coding DNA: TGTGCCAGCAGTACATACAGGGCGGCCACTGAAGCTTTCTTT.

The chain links TRBV2 to TRBJ1-5, with 7 positions matching TRBD1. CDR3 length: 16 amino acids. CDR1 is SNHLY, CDR2 FYNNEI, per germline. J was trimmed by 1 base and V by 2 bases; bases with no gene match: 5. This CDR3 is CASSEWGRGSNQPQHF. The CDR3 DNA reads as TGTGCCAGCAGTGAATGGGGCAGGGGGAGCAATCAGCCCCAGCATTTT. Using reference TRBV2 and TRBJ1-5 for the parts outside the CDR3, the full variable domain is EPEVTQTPSHQVTQMGQEVILRCVPISNHLYFYWYRQILGQKVEFLVSFYNNEISEKSEIFDDQFSVERPDGSNFTLKIRSTKLEDSAMYFCASSEWGRGSNQPQHFGDGTRLSIL.

This clonotype was seen only a few times. The chain links TRBV5-4 to TRBJ2-5, with 14 bases aligning to TRBD2. The trim removed 4 bases at V and 6 bases at J, leaving 5 bases unmatched. Germline V gene sequence: CDR1 SGHNT, CDR2 YYREEE (reference sequence). This CDR3 is 15 amino acids long. The CDR3 loop reads CASSQTSGGEKTQYF. CDR3 bases: TGTGCCAGCAGCCAGACTAGCGGGGGGGAGAAGACCCAGTACTTC.

By share, this clonotype ranks as medium-sized. The CDR3 reads CASRSGLAGGNEQFF. CDR3 nucleotide sequence: TGCGCCAGCAGATCAGGACTAGCGGGGGGCAATGAGCAGTTCTTC. The rearrangement uses TRBV4-1 and TRBJ2-1; 14 bases are shared with TRBD2. CDR1 is MGHRA and CDR2 is YSYEKL in the germline V gene. Trimming cost V 6 bases and J 6 bases; bases outside gene matches: 4. The CDR3 consists of 15 residues.

Only a few counts were recorded for this clonotype. The J gene is TRBJ2-7, the V gene TRBV6-1; 13 bases line up with TRBD2. Losses at the gene ends were 5 bases for V and 3 bases for J; bases not matched to a gene: 1. Per the germline V gene, CDR1 is MNHNS and CDR2 is SASEGT. CDR3 size: 14 residues. The CDR3 DNA reads TGTGCCAGCAGTAGGACTAGCGGGGGCTACGAGCAGTACTTC. As protein: CASSRTSGGYEQYF.

V is TRBV10-3 and J is TRBJ2-7; no reliable D call. Trimming shortened V by 4 bases and J by 8 bases, and 12 bases separated the two germline ends. Germline-derived CDR1 and CDR2 are ENHRY and SYGVKD. CDR3 size: 12 residues. CDR3 in DNA: TGTGCCATCAGTGCATTATTGGGCCAGCAGTACTTC. Amino acid sequence: CAISALLGQQYF.

This clonotype qualifies as medium-sized. CDR3 nucleotides: TGTGCCAGCAGCTTAGCGAGACTAGCCGAGACCCAGTACTTC. It yields the protein CASSLARLAETQYF. The rearrangement uses TRBV7-8 and TRBJ2-5, with 7 bases matching TRBD2. The CDR3 contains 14 residues. Trimming removed 0 bases from V and 5 bases from J; junction bases left unmatched: 3. Germline assignment: CDR1 SGHVS and CDR2 FQNEAQ.

This clonotype was picked up a small number of times. V and J are TRBV20-1 and TRBJ1-2, with D tentatively TRBD1 (5 bases). Trimming pared 5 bases from V and 3 bases from J, leaving 13 bases between. The CDR3 loop spans 13 amino acids. Per germline, CDR1 DFQATT and CDR2 SNEGSKA (reference sequence). This CDR3 is CSAPGQTDYGYTF. The CDR3 DNA is TGCAGTGCTCCCGGGCAGACAGACTATGGCTACACCTTC.

Within the sample, this clonotype is medium-sized. The junction and the germline gene differ at one end; a read error may be behind it. CDR3 nucleotides: TGTGCCAGCGGTGACAGGGAATATTCACCCCTCCACTTT. Translated, it gives CASGDREYSPLHF. V and J are TRBV6-1 and TRBJ1-6; 7 nucleotides agree with TRBD1. The CDR3 is made up of 13 amino acids. Germline V CDR1 and CDR2: MNHNS, SASEGT.

The chain joins TRBV28 to TRBJ1-1, with D unclear. This CDR3 is built from 16 residues. The V end was cut by 5 bases, the J end by 1 base, with 17 bases between. Germline CDR1 is MDHEN and CDR2 is SYDVKM. The CDR3 nucleotides read TGTGCCAGCAGTCCTACGGGTCTGGCGCCGAACACTGAAGCTTTCTTT. Amino acids: CASSPTGLAPNTEAFF.

The CDR3 protein is CSAGDYHSYEQYF. Here the CDR3 DNA reads TGCAGTGCGGGGGACTACCACTCCTACGAGCAGTACTTC. The chain links TRBV20-1 to TRBJ2-7; TRBD2 matches at 7 bases. The CDR3 covers 13 residues. Germline V gives CDR1 DFQATT, CDR2 SNEGSKA (reference sequence). The V and J ends lost 6 bases and 0 bases, in that order; junction bases with no gene match: 5.

The chain links TRBV7-3 to TRBJ2-7, with a tentative D call TRBD1 (7 bases). CDR1 and CDR2 (germline): SGHTA, FQGTGA. V was shortened by 5 bases and J by 4 bases, with 18 bases between the two germline ends. This CDR3 comprises 15 residues. In DNA form, the CDR3 reads TGTGCCAGCAGCCAGGGGGGAGGACCACAATACGAGCAGTACTTC. This sequence encodes CASSQGGGPQYEQYF.

The chain recombines TRBV4-1 with TRBJ2-5; 15 nucleotides line up with TRBD2. This CDR3 is built from 18 residues. V lost 2 bases, J lost 5 bases, and 9 bases stayed unmatched. Germline CDR1 reads MGHRA; CDR2 reads YSYEKL. The CDR3, as DNA: TGCGCCAGCAGCCAAAACGGACTAGCGGGGGGGTCCCGGGAGACCCAGTACTTC. Its translation: CASSQNGLAGGSRETQYF.

The chain carries TRBV6-1 and TRBJ1-5, with 7 bases fitting TRBD1. J was trimmed by 0 bases and V by 6 bases; bases with no gene match: 2. This CDR3 contains 14 residues. Germline V gene sequence: CDR1 MNHNS, CDR2 SASEGT. The CDR3 region has the DNA TGTGCCAGCAGCCGGGACAGTAGCAATCAGCCCCAGCATTTT. Its protein product is CASSRDSSNQPQHF.

The chain employs TRBV20-1 and TRBJ2-3; 11 nucleotides agree with TRBD1. CDR1 is DFQATT and CDR2 is SNEGSKA in the germline V gene (reference sequence). The CDR3 covers 13 residues. After removal of 7 bases from V and 4 bases from J, the junction contained 4 bases not matched to a gene. The CDR3 is CSGRDRGADTQYF. CDR3 DNA: TGCAGTGGGAGGGACAGGGGGGCAGATACGCAGTATTTT.

The chain recombines TRBV28 with TRBJ1-1; 11 nucleotides match TRBD1. V trimming: 5 bases; J trimming: 5 bases; junction bases outside the gene matches: 7. The CDR3 sequence is 15 residues long. The germline V gene encodes CDR1 MDHEN and CDR2 SYDVKM. The CDR3 bases are TGTGCCAGCAGTACCCACGGACAGGGGGCGACTGAAGCTTTCTTT. Translation: CASSTHGQGATEAFF.